Below, 24 T cell receptor beta chains from the same sample are listed, as sequenced in a study of T-cell reconstitution after alpha-beta-depleted transplantation in children. The TCRbeta library was prepared with unique molecular identifiers. MiXCR, applied by TCRdb to the PCR reads, yields one record per CDR3 protein. The repertoire holds a few hundred thousand distinct CDR3 sequences, with 9.7% as singletons. The sequenced sample was PBMCs from the stem cell graft donor, obtained from the stem cell graft. Source of these receptors: a human donor who donated a stem cell graft to a child with SCID.

This clonotype was observed at least ten times. This rearrangement joins TRBV5-1 to TRBJ1-2; 9 nucleotides align to TRBD1. V dropped 4 bases and J dropped 0; count of bases not matched to a gene: 4. The V gene's germline CDR1 is SGHRS and CDR2 YFSETQ. The CDR3 runs to 15 residues. The CDR3 DNA is TGCGCCAGCAGCATGACAGGGGGATCTAACTATGGCTACACCTTC. Its protein product is CASSMTGGSNYGYTF.

In its sample, this clonotype was seen a few times. The chain uses TRBV5-1 and TRBJ2-1; 8 bases align to TRBD2. There are 15 residues in the CDR3. The V gene end was trimmed by 4 bases and the J gene end by 7 bases; junction bases not matched to a gene: 10. CDR1 and CDR2 from the germline V gene are SGHRS and YFSETQ. CDR3 loop: CASSPPGLVGNEQFF. As DNA, the CDR3 is TGCGCCAGCAGCCCCCCGGGACTAGTGGGTAATGAGCAGTTCTTC.

This clonotype came up many times. The J gene is TRBJ1-1, the V gene TRBV15; possibly TRBD1 for D (5 bases). The CDR3 contains 16 residues. Germline-derived CDR1 and CDR2 are LNHNV and YYDKDF (reference sequence). The V end lost 0 bases, the J end lost 7 bases, and 18 bases lay between the germline ends. This chain's CDR3 is CATSRDLGRGSIEAFF. In DNA, the CDR3 is TGTGCCACCAGCAGAGACCTTGGGCGGGGGAGCATTGAAGCTTTCTTT. The full variable domain, completed using reference TRBV15 and TRBJ1-1, is DAMVIQNPRYQVTQFGKPVTLSCSQTLNHNVMYWYQQKSSQAPKLLFHYYDKDFNNEADTPDNFQSRRPNTSFCFLDIRSPGLGDTAMYLCATSRDLGRGSIEAFFGQGTRLTVV.

This clonotype was seen repeatedly, ten times or more. This chain uses TRBV5-1 with TRBJ2-7; D unresolved. V was shortened by 0 bases and J by 3 bases, with 10 bases between the two germline ends. CDR1 is SGHRS, CDR2 YFSETQ, per germline. The CDR3 contains 14 residues. The CDR3, as DNA: TGCGCCAGCAGCTTGGACAGTATTGGCTACGAGCAGTACTTC. This gives the protein CASSLDSIGYEQYF.

There are many counts of this clonotype. The rearrangement links TRBV28 to TRBJ2-2; D gene unclear. Germline CDR1 reads MDHEN; CDR2 reads SYDVKM. The CDR3 totals 16 residues. V lost 3 bases and J 0 bases, leaving 11 bases between the germline ends. CDR3 nucleotides: TGTGCCAGCAGTTTCGCGGACGGCGCGAACACCGGGGAGCTGTTTTTT. It translates to CASSFADGANTGELFF. Looking up the rest from reference TRBV28 and TRBJ2-2 gives the full variable domain: DVKVTQSSRYLVKRTGEKVFLECVQDMDHENMFWYRQDPGLGLRLIYFSYDVKMKEKGDIPEGYSVSREKKERFSLILESASTNQTSMYLCASSFADGANTGELFFGEGSRLTVL.

This clonotype has a count of ten or more. The V gene is TRBV5-1, the J gene TRBJ2-4; D may be TRBD2 (6 bases). Trimming took 4 bases from V and 8 from J, leaving 13 bases between them. The CDR3 has 13 amino acids. Germline loops: CDR1 SGHRS, CDR2 YFSETQ. CDR3 DNA: TGCGCCAGCAGCCTGGGGGGAACGGACATTCAGTACTTC. Translating it yields CASSLGGTDIQYF.

Only a few counts were recorded for this clonotype. The rearrangement joins TRBV7-2 to TRBJ2-1; the match to TRBD1 covers 8 bases. V shed 5 bases and J 9 bases; nucleotides not matched to a gene: 9. Germline CDR1 reads SGHTA; CDR2 reads FQGNSA. This CDR3 has 14 residues. CDR3 nucleotides: TGTGCCAGCAGCCCCTGGACAGGGATTGGTGAGCAGTTCTTC. Its translation is CASSPWTGIGEQFF.

This clonotype was recorded many times. The V and J genes are TRBV29-1 and TRBJ2-7; TRBD2 aligns across 8 bases. Germline CDR1 and CDR2: SQVTM and ANQGSEA. This CDR3 is built from 11 residues. V lost 4 bases, J lost 6 bases, and 2 bases stayed unmatched. The CDR3 DNA follows: TGCAGCGTTGTGGGACTAGGCGAGCAGTACTTC. Translating it yields CSVVGLGEQYF.

This clonotype has a count of ten or more. The genes are TRBV5-1 and TRBJ2-2; tentative D call: TRBD2 (5 bases). Germline lookup yields CDR1 SGHRS and CDR2 YFSETQ. Trimming cost V 7 bases and J 2 bases, with 12 bases left between them. The CDR3 totals 14 residues. The CDR3 reads CASRTRDNTGELFF. The CDR3 DNA follows: TGCGCCAGCCGGACTCGCGATAACACCGGGGAGCTGTTTTTT.

This clonotype was observed many times. The CDR3 protein is CASSLERLSQFF. The CDR3 nucleotides are TGCGCCAGCAGCTTGGAACGCCTCTCACAGTTCTTC. The chain recombines TRBV5-1 with TRBJ2-1; D gene ambiguous. CDR1 is SGHRS, CDR2 YFSETQ, per germline. The V and J ends lost 0 bases and 13 bases respectively, with 11 bases between them. The CDR3 sequence is 12 residues long.

This clonotype was recorded at least ten times. V gene TRBV5-1 combines with J gene TRBJ1-1; 10 bases fit TRBD1. The J segment lost 6 bases and the V segment lost 3 bases, leaving 5 bases of the junction unmatched. CDR1 SGHRS and CDR2 YFSETQ come from the germline V gene. CDR3 length: 14 amino acids. Written as DNA, the CDR3 is TGCGCCAGCAGCTCGACCGGACAGGGGGCTGAAGCTTTCTTT. This gives the protein CASSSTGQGAEAFF. Looking up the rest from reference TRBV5-1 and TRBJ1-1 gives the full variable domain: KAGVTQTPRYLIKTRGQQVTLSCSPISGHRSVSWYQQTPGQGLQFLFEYFSETQRNKGNFPGRFSGRQFSNSRSEMNVSTLELGDSALYLCASSSTGQGAEAFFGQGTRLTVV.

This clonotype was picked up many times. The chain carries TRBV9 and TRBJ1-1; 11 bases line up with TRBD1. The CDR3 length is 15 residues. Germline lookup yields CDR1 SGDLS and CDR2 YYNGEE. V lost 4 bases and J lost 8; bases outside the gene matches: 10. The CDR3 sequence is CASSPSDRGPKEAFF. As DNA, the CDR3 is TGTGCCAGCAGCCCCTCGGACAGGGGGCCGAAGGAAGCTTTCTTT.

This clonotype was detected ten times or more. The chain combines TRBV20-1 with TRBJ1-6; unclear D gene. Trimming shortened V by 1 base and J by 17 bases, and 12 bases separated the two germline ends. This CDR3 region has 11 residues. Germline loops: CDR1 DFQATT, CDR2 SNEGSKA (reference sequence). The CDR3 DNA is TGCAGTGCTAGAGGGCAGTCGGAATTCCACTTT. Amino acid sequence: CSARGQSEFHF.

This clonotype was seen repeatedly, ten times or more. The chain joins TRBV7-9 to TRBJ1-2, with 7 bases that match TRBD1. After removal of 1 base from V and 8 bases from J, the junction contained 7 bases not matched to a gene. CDR1 and CDR2 (germline): SEHNR, FQNEAQ (reference sequence). This CDR3 region has 14 residues. The CDR3 spells CASSLGDRKGGYTF. The CDR3 DNA follows: TGTGCCAGCAGCTTAGGGGACAGAAAGGGAGGCTACACCTTC.

This clonotype was observed many times. The V call is TRBV19, the J call TRBJ1-1; maybe TRBD1 (5 bases). CDR3 length equals 13 residues. Germline V gene data show CDR1 as LNHDA and CDR2 as SQIVND (reference sequence). V was cut by 1 base and J by 6 bases, with 9 bases left in between. In DNA, the CDR3 is TGTGCCAGTAGTATAGCAGGGAGGTCTGAAGCTTTCTTT. Encoded protein: CASSIAGRSEAFF.

This clonotype was observed many times. The chain combines TRBV12-3 or TRBV12-4 with TRBJ2-2, with 12 bases identical to TRBD1. CDR3 length equals 15 residues. V shed 6 bases and J 6 bases; nucleotides not matched to a gene: 5. The CDR3 nucleotides are TGTGCCAGCAGCACTCGGGACAGGGGGCCCGGGGAGCTGTTTTTT. The encoded protein is CASSTRDRGPGELFF.

This clonotype was recorded many times. The chain joins TRBV7-2 to TRBJ1-2, with D perhaps TRBD1 (5 bases). CDR1 is SGHTA and CDR2 is FQGNSA in the germline V gene. Trimming pared 4 bases from V and 7 bases from J, leaving 25 bases between. This CDR3 comprises 17 residues. CDR3 sequence (DNA): TGTGCCAGCAGCTCTAACCCTCCGGGACCCGGATCCGGTGGCTACACCTTC. Translated, it gives CASSSNPPGPGSGGYTF.

At least ten counts were recorded for this clonotype. This sequence joins TRBV12-3 or TRBV12-4 and TRBJ1-1; D gene unclear. CDR3 length: 15 amino acids. Trimming cost V 8 bases and J 2 bases, with 18 bases left between them. The DNA for the CDR3 is TGTGCCAGCCGAAACCAACCCCCCGACAACACTGAAGCTTTCTTT. Encoded protein: CASRNQPPDNTEAFF.

In the case of this clonotype: Possible read error: a much larger clone is one base away. This chain uses TRBV6-1 with TRBJ2-2, with D possibly TRBD1 on 6 matching bases. The length of the CDR3 is 13 residues. Trimming took 10 bases from V and 5 from J, leaving 14 bases between them. From germline, CDR1 is MNHNS and CDR2 SASEGT. As DNA, the CDR3 is TGTGCCACCAGCCAGGGGACGACCGGGGAGCTGTTTTTT. This sequence encodes CATSQGTTGELFF.

This clonotype was counted ten times or more. The rearrangement links TRBV5-6 to TRBJ2-7; 7 positions match TRBD1. V shed 0 bases and J 0 bases; nucleotides not matched to a gene: 6. The CDR3 extends over 16 amino acids. Germline V gene data show CDR1 as SGHDT and CDR2 as YYEEEE. The CDR3 DNA sequence: TGTGCCAGCAGCTTGGGGACCCGGGACAGCTCCTACGAGCAGTACTTC. Translation gives CASSLGTRDSSYEQYF. The full variable domain, with the rest looked up from reference TRBV5-6 and TRBJ2-7, is DAGVTQSPTHLIKTRGQQVTLRCSPKSGHDTVSWYQQALGQGPQFIFQYYEEEERQRGNFPDRFSGHQFPNYSSELNVNALLLGDSALYLCASSLGTRDSSYEQYFGPGTRLTVT.

This clonotype was counted ten times or more. The CDR3 spells CASSLQQGPYGYTF. CDR3 sequence (DNA): TGTGCCAGCAGCTTACAGCAGGGCCCCTATGGCTACACCTTC. The chain employs TRBV7-2 and TRBJ1-2, with D perhaps matching TRBD1 (5 bases). Per the germline V gene, CDR1 is SGHTA and CDR2 is FQGNSA. This CDR3 has 14 residues. Trimming left V 2 bases short and J 4 bases short, with 11 bases between.

Ten or more counts support this clonotype. The chain links TRBV7-2 to TRBJ2-3; D might be TRBD1 or TRBD2, each matching 6 bases. The germline V and J ends were trimmed by 5 bases and 6 bases, with 24 bases remaining between them. Germline V gene sequence: CDR1 SGHTA, CDR2 FQGNSA. The CDR3 spans 17 residues. The CDR3 DNA is TGTGCCAGCAGCCTACAGAGCAGGGGAGGAAAGTGGGATACGCAGTATTTT. Translation gives CASSLQSRGGKWDTQYF.

In this sample, this clonotype turned up many times. The chain carries TRBV29-1 and TRBJ2-3, with D perhaps matching TRBD1 (7 bases). Trimming left V 4 bases short and J 1 base short, with 12 bases between. The CDR3 is made up of 14 amino acids. The germline CDR1 and CDR2 sequences are SQVTM and ANQGSEA. CDR3 DNA sequence: TGCAGCGTTGGGCAGGGGGGCGGCACAGATACGCAGTATTTT. Its translation is CSVGQGGGTDTQYF.

The sample holds many counts of this clonotype. The chain has TRBV12-3 or TRBV12-4 and TRBJ2-5; D not certain. This CDR3 has 12 amino acids. V was clipped by 8 bases and J by 1 base, with 8 bases between them. The CDR3: CASLGPQETQYF. CDR3 DNA sequence: TGTGCCAGCCTCGGGCCCCAAGAGACCCAGTACTTC.